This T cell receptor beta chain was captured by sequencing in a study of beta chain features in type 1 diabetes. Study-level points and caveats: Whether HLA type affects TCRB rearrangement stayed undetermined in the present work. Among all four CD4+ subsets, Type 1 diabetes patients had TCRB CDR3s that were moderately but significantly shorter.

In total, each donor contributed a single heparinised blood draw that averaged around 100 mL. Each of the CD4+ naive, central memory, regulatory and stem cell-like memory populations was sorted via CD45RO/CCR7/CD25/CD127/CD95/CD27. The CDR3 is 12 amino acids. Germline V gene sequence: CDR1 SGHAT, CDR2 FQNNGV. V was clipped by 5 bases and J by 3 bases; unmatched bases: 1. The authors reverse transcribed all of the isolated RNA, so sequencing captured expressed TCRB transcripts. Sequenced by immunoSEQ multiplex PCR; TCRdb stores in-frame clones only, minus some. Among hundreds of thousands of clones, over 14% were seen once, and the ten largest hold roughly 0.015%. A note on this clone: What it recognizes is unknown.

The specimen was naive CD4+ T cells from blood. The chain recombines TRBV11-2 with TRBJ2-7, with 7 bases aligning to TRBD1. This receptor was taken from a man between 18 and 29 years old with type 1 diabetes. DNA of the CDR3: TGTGCCAGCAGCCGGGACAGCTACGAGCAGTACTTC. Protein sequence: CASSRDSYEQYF.